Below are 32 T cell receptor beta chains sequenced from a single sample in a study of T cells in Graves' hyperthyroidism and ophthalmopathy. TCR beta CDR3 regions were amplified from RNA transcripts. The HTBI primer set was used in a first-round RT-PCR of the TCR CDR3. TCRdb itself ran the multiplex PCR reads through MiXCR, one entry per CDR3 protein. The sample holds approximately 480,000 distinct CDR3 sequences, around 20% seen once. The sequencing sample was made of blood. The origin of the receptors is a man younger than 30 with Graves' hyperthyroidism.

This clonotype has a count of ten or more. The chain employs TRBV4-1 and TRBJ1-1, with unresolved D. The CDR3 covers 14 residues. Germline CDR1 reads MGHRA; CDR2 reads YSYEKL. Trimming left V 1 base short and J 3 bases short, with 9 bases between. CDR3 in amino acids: CASSQGGGYTEAFF. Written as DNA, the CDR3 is TGCGCCAGCAGCCAAGGAGGCGGCTACACTGAAGCTTTCTTT.

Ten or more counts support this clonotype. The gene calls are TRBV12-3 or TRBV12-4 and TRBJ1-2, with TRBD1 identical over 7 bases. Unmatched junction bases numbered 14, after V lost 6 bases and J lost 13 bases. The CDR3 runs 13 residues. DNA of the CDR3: TGTGCCAGCAGCCCCGGGACAGTCGCCGAGGCCACCTTC. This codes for CASSPGTVAEATF.

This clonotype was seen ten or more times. CDR3 sequence reads: CATSRGGVSYEQYF. CDR3 DNA: TGTGCCACCAGCAGGGGGGGGGTCTCCTACGAGCAGTACTTC. The chain links TRBV15 to TRBJ2-7; 7 bases line up with TRBD2. The CDR3 is 14 amino acids. Germline lookup yields CDR1 LNHNV and CDR2 YYDKDF (reference sequence). The V and J ends lost 3 bases and 0 bases, in that order; junction bases with no gene match: 2.

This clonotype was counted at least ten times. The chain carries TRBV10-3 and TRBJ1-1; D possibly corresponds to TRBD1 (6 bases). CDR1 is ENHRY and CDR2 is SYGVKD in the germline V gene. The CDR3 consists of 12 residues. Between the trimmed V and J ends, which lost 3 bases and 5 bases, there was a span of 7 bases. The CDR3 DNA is TGTGCCATCAGTGACAGGGGAACTGAAGCTTTCTTT. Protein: CAISDRGTEAFF.

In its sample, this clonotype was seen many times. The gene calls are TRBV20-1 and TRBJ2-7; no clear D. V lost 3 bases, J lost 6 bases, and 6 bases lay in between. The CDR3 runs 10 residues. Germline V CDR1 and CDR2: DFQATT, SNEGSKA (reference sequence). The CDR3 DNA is TGCAGTGCTAGGGGGATCGAGCAGTACTTC. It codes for CSARGIEQYF.

CDR3 sequence: CSASQGAAQPQHF. Here the CDR3 DNA reads TGCAGCGCCTCACAGGGGGCTGCGCAGCCCCAGCATTTT. The rearrangement uses TRBV29-1 and TRBJ1-5; 9 bases are shared with TRBD1. In germline, CDR1 is SQVTM, CDR2 ANQGSEA. The CDR3 extends over 13 amino acids. The ends lost 7 bases at V and 7 bases at J; junction bases unmatched: 8. Complete variable domain (other parts from reference TRBV29-1 and TRBJ1-5): SAVISQKPSRDICQRGTSLTIQCQVDSQVTMMFWYRQQPGQSLTLIATANQGSEATYESGFVIDKFPISRPNLTFSTLTVSNMSPEDSSIYLCSASQGAAQPQHFGDGTRLSIL.

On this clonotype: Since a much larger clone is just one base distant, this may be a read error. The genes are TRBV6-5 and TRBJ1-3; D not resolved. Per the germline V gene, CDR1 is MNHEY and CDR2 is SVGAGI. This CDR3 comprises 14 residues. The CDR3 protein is CAGSSETAGNTIYF. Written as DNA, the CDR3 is TGTGCCGGCAGTTCGGAGACGGCTGGAAACACCATATATTTT.

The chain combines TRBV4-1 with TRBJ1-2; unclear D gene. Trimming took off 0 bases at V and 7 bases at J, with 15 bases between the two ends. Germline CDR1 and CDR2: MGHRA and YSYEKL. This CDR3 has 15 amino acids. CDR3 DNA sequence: TGCGCCAGCAGCCAAGAGGGCAGAGGGTCTGGTGGCTACACCTTC. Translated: CASSQEGRGSGGYTF.

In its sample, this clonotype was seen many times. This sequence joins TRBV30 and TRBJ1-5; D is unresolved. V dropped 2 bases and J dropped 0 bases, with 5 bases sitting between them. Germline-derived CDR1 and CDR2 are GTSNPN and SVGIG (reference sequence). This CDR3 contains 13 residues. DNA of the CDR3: TGTGCCTGGAGTCTAAATAGCAATCAGCCCCAGCATTTT. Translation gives CAWSLNSNQPQHF.

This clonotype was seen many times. Here the CDR3 reads CASRERNSAYEQYF. In DNA form, the CDR3 reads TGTGCCAGCCGTGAACGTAACTCCGCCTACGAGCAGTACTTC. This chain uses TRBV28 with TRBJ2-7, with no clear D. This CDR3 is 14 amino acids long. Trimming removed 8 bases at V and 2 bases at J, with 16 bases between. Germline V gene sequence: CDR1 MDHEN, CDR2 SYDVKM.

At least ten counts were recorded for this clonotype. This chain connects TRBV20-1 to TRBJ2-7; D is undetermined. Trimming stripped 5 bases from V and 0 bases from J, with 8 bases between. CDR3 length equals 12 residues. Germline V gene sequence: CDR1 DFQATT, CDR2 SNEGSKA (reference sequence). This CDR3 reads CSAVALSYEQYF. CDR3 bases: TGCAGTGCTGTAGCTCTCTCCTACGAGCAGTACTTC.

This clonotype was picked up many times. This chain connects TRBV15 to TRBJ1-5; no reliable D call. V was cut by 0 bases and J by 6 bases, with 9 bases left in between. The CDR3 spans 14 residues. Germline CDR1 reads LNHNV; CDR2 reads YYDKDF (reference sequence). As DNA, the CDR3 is TGTGCCACCAGCAGAGATGAAGGCGGTCAGCCCCAGCATTTT. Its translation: CATSRDEGGQPQHF.

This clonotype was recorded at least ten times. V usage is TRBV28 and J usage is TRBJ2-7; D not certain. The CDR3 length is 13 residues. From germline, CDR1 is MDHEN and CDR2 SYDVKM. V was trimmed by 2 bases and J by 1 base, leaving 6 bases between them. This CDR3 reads CASSLKESYEQYF. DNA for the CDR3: TGTGCCAGCAGTTTAAAAGAGTCCTACGAGCAGTACTTC.

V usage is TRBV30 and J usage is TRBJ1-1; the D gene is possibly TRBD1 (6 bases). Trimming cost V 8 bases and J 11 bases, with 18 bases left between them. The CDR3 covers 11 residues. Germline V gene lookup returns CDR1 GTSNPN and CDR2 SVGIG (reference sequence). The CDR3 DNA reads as TGTGCCGCCTCACAGGGTGTAGACGCTTTCTTT. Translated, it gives CAASQGVDAFF.

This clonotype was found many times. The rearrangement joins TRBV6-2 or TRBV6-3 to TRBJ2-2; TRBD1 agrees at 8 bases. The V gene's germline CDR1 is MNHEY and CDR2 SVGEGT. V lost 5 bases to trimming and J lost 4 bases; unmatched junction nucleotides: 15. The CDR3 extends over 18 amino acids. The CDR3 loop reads CASSSIETGDVATGELFF. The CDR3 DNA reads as TGTGCCAGCAGTAGTATAGAGACAGGGGATGTGGCCACCGGGGAGCTGTTTTTT.

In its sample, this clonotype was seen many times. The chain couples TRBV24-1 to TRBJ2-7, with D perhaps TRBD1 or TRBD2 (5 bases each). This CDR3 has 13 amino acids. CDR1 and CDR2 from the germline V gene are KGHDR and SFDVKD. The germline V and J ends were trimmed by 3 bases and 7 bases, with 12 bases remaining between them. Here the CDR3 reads CATSDGTRVEQYF. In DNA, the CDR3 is TGTGCCACCAGTGATGGGACGAGGGTTGAGCAGTACTTC.

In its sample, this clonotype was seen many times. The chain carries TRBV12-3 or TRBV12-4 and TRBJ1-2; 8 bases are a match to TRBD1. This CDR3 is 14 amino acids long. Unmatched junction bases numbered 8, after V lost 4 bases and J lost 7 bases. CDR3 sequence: CASSYDRGRFGYTF. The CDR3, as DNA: TGTGCCAGCAGTTACGACAGGGGCAGGTTTGGCTACACCTTC.

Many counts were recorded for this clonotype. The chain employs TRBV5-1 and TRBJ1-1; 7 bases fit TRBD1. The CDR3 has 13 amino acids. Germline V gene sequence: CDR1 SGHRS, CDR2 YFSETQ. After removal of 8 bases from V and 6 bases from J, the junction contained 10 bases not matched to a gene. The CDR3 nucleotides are TGCGCCAGGGAAAAGACAGGGAAATCTGAAGCTTTCTTT. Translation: CAREKTGKSEAFF.

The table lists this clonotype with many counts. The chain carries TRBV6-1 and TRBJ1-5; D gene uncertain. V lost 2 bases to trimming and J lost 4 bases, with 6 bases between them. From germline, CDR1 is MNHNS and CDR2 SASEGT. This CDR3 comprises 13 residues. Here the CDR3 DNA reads TGTGCCAGCAGTGAAAGGAGAAATCAGCCCCAGCATTTT. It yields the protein CASSERRNQPQHF.

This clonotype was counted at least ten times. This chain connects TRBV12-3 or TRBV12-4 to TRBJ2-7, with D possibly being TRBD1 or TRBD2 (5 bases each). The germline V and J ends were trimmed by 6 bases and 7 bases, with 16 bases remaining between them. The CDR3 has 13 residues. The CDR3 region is CASSRDPSLEQYF. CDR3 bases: TGTGCCAGCAGCCGGGACCCCTCCCTTGAGCAGTACTTC.

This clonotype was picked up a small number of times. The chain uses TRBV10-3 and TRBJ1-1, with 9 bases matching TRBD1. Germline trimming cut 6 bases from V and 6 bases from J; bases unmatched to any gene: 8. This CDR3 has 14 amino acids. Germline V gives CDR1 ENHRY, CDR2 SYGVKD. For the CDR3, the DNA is TGTGCCATCAGACCAGACAGGGGGAAGCCTGAAGCTTTCTTT. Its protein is CAIRPDRGKPEAFF.

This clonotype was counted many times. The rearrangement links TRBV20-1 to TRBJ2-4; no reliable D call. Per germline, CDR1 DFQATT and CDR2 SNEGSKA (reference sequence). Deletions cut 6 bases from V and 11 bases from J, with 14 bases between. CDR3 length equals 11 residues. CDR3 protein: CSAQIGSFQYF. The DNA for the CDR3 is TGCAGTGCGCAAATAGGGTCCTTTCAGTACTTC.

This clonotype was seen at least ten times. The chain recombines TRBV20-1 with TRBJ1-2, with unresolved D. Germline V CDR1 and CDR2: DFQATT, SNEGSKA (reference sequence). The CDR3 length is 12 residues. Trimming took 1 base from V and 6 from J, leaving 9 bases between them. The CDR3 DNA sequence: TGCAGTGCTAGAGTGGGCAAGGATGGCTACACCTTC. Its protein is CSARVGKDGYTF.

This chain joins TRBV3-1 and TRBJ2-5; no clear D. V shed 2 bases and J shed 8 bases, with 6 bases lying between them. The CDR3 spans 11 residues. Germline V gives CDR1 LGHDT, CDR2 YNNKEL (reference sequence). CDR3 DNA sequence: TGTGCCAGCAGCCAATCAGATACCCAGTACTTC. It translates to CASSQSDTQYF.

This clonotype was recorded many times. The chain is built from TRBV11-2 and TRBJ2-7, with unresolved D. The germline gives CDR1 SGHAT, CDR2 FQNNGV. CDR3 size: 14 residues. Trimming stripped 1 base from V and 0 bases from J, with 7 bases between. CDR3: CASSLVAVSYEQYF. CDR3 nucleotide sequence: TGTGCCAGCAGCTTAGTGGCTGTCTCCTACGAGCAGTACTTC.

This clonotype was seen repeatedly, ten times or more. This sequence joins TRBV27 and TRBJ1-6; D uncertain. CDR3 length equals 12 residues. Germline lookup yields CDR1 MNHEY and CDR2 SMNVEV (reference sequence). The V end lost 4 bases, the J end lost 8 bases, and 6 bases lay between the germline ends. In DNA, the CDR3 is TGTGCCAGCAGTTCCCCCCATTCACCCCTCCACTTT. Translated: CASSSPHSPLHF.

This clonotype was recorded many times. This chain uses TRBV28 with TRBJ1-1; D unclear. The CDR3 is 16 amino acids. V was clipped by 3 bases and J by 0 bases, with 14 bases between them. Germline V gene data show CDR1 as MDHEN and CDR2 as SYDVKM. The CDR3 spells CASSFHDWALNTEAFF. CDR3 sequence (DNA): TGTGCCAGCAGTTTCCACGACTGGGCCTTGAACACTGAAGCTTTCTTT.

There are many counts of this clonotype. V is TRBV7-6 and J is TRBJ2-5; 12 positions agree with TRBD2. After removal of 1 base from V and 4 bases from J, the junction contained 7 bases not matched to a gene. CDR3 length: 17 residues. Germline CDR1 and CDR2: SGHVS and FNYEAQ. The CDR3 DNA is TGTGCCAGCAGCTTAGGGACTAGCGGGGCCGCAGGAGAGACCCAGTACTTC. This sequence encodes CASSLGTSGAAGETQYF.

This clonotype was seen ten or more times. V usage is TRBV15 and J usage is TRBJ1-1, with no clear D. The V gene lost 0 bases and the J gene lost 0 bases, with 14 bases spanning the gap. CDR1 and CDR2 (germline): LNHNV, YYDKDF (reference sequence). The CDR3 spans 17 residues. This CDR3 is CATSREELAWVNTEAFF. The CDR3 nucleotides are TGTGCCACCAGCAGAGAGGAGTTGGCATGGGTGAACACTGAAGCTTTCTTT.

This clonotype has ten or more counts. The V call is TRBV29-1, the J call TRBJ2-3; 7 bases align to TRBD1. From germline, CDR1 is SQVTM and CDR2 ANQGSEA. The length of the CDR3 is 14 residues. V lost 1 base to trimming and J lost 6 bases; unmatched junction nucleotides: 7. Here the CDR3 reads CSVEGDSAFDTQYF. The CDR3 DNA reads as TGCAGCGTTGAAGGGGACAGCGCCTTCGATACGCAGTATTTT.

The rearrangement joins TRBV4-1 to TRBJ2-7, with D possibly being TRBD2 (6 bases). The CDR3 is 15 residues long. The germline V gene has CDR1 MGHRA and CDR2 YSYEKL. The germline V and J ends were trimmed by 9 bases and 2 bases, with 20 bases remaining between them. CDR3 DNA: TGCGCCAGTACAGCGATGCGGGACCCGGCCTACGAGCAGTACTTC. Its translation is CASTAMRDPAYEQYF.

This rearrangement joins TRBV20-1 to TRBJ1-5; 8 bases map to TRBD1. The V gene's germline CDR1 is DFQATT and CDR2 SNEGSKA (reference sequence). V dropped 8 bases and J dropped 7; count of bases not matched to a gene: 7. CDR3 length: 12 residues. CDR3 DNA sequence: TGCAGTACCCAGGGGGCAGGACAGCCCCAGCATTTT. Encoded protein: CSTQGAGQPQHF.